This T cell receptor beta chain was retrieved from a study of cytomegalovirus exposure and HLA in healthy donors. Turning to the study itself: Membership in the Caucasian-associated ancestry cluster was found for about 80% of 350 to 450 genotyped donors.

About this clone itself: Its antigen is not identified.

The CDR3 loop spans 13 amino acids. Germline V CDR1 and CDR2: LGHNA, YNFKEQ. The V segment lost 8 bases and the J segment 7 bases; nucleotides outside the gene matches: 7. Donors were ostensibly healthy at sampling, although undocumented immune exposures were probable. Researchers ran the PCR with 60 Vbeta and 13 Jbeta primers. Profiled with immunoSEQ multiplex PCR; TCRdb holds only in-frame clones, not every one. The table lists 210,000 or so clones, almost 80% of them singletons. The study, taken as a whole, reports: In vitro checks showed that a few CMV-associated chains really do target CMV antigens. Segments of the TCR beta V type were, in most cases, productive about 90% or about 30% of the time in an earlier analysis.

This TCR derives from a man younger than 35 in good health and CMV-seronegative. The sample consisted of PBMCs. This chain connects TRBV4-2 to TRBJ1-4, with 7 bases lining up with TRBD1. This chain's CDR3 is CASGSGTVEKLFF. DNA for the CDR3: TGTGCCAGCGGTTCAGGGACAGTTGAAAAACTGTTTTTT.